Each of the 14 T cell receptor beta chains below was sequenced from the same sample in a study of blood T cell repertoires in COVID-19. Profiling relied on immunoSEQ multiplex PCR, and the TCRdb table lists in-frame clones only, not all of them. The table includes about 190,000 clones, about nine tenths detected once. The sequenced sample was peripheral blood. The source of these receptors is a man in his forties with acute or convalescent COVID-19.

The chain uses TRBV5-1 and TRBJ1-2; possibly TRBD1 for D (5 bases). Germline values: CDR1 SGHRS, CDR2 YFSETQ. Trimming pared 1 base from V and 5 bases from J, leaving 12 bases between. This CDR3 spans 14 amino acids. The CDR3 bases are TGCGCCAGCAGCTTGTTAACAGGTCAATATGGCTACACCTTC. Translated: CASSLLTGQYGYTF.

The V call is TRBV6-6, the J call TRBJ1-2; 11 bases map to TRBD1. After removal of 6 bases from V and 8 bases from J, the junction contained 5 bases not matched to a gene. Germline V gene lookup returns CDR1 MNHNY and CDR2 SVGAGI (reference sequence). This CDR3 has 13 amino acids. The CDR3 spells CASRLDRGPGYTF. CDR3 nucleotides: TGTGCCAGCAGACTGGACAGGGGGCCAGGCTACACCTTC.

This clone was detected only once. J is TRBJ1-2 and V is TRBV5-6; D might be TRBD1 (6 bases). V was trimmed by 6 bases and J by 4 bases, leaving 16 bases between them. The CDR3 loop spans 14 amino acids. Germline assignment: CDR1 SGHDT and CDR2 YYEEEE. The chain's CDR3 is CASNPSGGAYGYTF. In DNA form, the CDR3 reads TGTGCCAGCAACCCGTCGGGGGGCGCCTATGGCTACACCTTC. Variable domain in full (rest from reference TRBV5-6 and TRBJ1-2): DAGVTQSPTHLIKTRGQQVTLRCSPKSGHDTVSWYQQALGQGPQFIFQYYEEEERQRGNFPDRFSGHQFPNYSSELNVNALLLGDSALYLCASNPSGGAYGYTFGSGTRLTVV.

The V and J genes are TRBV18 and TRBJ2-5, with 8 bases aligning to TRBD1. Germline-derived CDR1 and CDR2 are KGHSH and LQKENI. The CDR3 extends over 18 amino acids. Trimming removed 2 bases from V and 1 base from J; junction bases left unmatched: 12. CDR3 residues: CASSPEGRGRPSQETQYF. CDR3 sequence (DNA): TGTGCCAGCTCACCAGAGGGCAGGGGGCGACCTAGCCAAGAGACCCAGTACTTC.

A word on this clone: Other nucleotide sequences from this sample produce the same CDR3. The V gene is TRBV6-5, the J gene TRBJ2-5, with D tentatively TRBD1 (5 bases). The CDR3 loop spans 14 amino acids. Trimming shortened V by 2 bases and J by 4 bases, and 11 bases separated the two germline ends. The germline V gene encodes CDR1 MNHEY and CDR2 SVGAGI. The CDR3 here is CASSYGAGGETQYF. In nucleotides, the CDR3 is TGTGCCAGCAGTTACGGGGCAGGCGGAGAGACCCAGTACTTC.

CDR3: CSVATGDYGYTF. The CDR3 bases are TGCAGCGTGGCGACAGGGGACTATGGCTACACCTTC. V and J are TRBV29-1 and TRBJ1-2; 8 bases are shared with TRBD1. J was trimmed by 3 bases and V by 6 bases; bases with no gene match: 3. The germline gives CDR1 SQVTM, CDR2 ANQGSEA. CDR3 length: 12 residues.

This sequence joins TRBV7-3 and TRBJ2-1, with TRBD2 as a possible D gene (7 bases). The CDR3 length is 15 residues. V was trimmed by 5 bases and J by 10 bases, leaving 21 bases between them. Germline CDR1 and CDR2: SGHTA and FQGTGA. The CDR3, as DNA: TGTGCCAGCAGCCCCTCAAGGGGGGGCTTGCGGGAGCAGTTCTTC. Translating gives CASSPSRGGLREQFF.

This chain connects TRBV7-8 to TRBJ2-7, with TRBD2 matching 7 bases. The CDR3 loop spans 13 amino acids. CDR1 is SGHVS and CDR2 is FQNEAQ in the germline V gene. V lost 1 base and J lost 7; bases outside the gene matches: 4. CDR3 amino acids: CASSLGREGEQYF. The CDR3 DNA is TGTGCCAGCAGCTTAGGGAGGGAGGGAGAGCAGTACTTC.

The V and J genes are TRBV7-3 and TRBJ2-2; TRBD2 is a possible D gene (6 bases). Germline CDR1 reads SGHTA; CDR2 reads FQGTGA. V was shortened by 3 bases and J by 4 bases, with 9 bases between the two germline ends. This CDR3 contains 14 residues. The CDR3 coding sequence is TGTGCCAGCAGCTTGGAGGGATCCACCGGGGAGCTGTTTTTT. Translating it yields CASSLEGSTGELFF. Complete variable domain (other parts from reference TRBV7-3 and TRBJ2-2): GAGVSQTPSNKVTEKGKYVELRCDPISGHTALYWYRQSLGQGPEFLIYFQGTGAADDSGLPNDRFFAVRPEGSVSTLKIQRTERGDSAVYLCASSLEGSTGELFFGEGSRLTVL.

The V and J genes are TRBV29-1 and TRBJ1-2; 8 nucleotides line up with TRBD1. V was pared by 5 bases and J by 3 bases, with 2 bases of the junction left unmatched. Germline-derived CDR1 and CDR2 are SQVTM and ANQGSEA. The CDR3 has 12 amino acids. CDR3 protein: CSVQDRDYGYTF. The CDR3 bases are TGCAGCGTTCAGGACAGGGACTATGGCTACACCTTC.

This rearrangement joins TRBV28 to TRBJ1-2, with TRBD1 identical over 10 bases. CDR3 length equals 15 residues. The V and J ends lost 6 bases and 8 bases, in that order; junction bases with no gene match: 12. Germline V gene lookup returns CDR1 MDHEN and CDR2 SYDVKM. CDR3 region: CASRAQTGGGWGYTF. For the CDR3, the DNA is TGTGCCAGCAGAGCTCAGACAGGGGGCGGATGGGGCTACACCTTC.

This sequence joins TRBV12-3 or TRBV12-4 and TRBJ2-3, with no clear D. V lost 6 bases and J lost 6, with 13 bases in between. The CDR3 has 13 amino acids. As DNA, the CDR3 is TGTGCCAGCAGCCCCCTGAACCGGGATACGCAGTATTTT. Protein: CASSPLNRDTQYF.

CDR3 DNA: TGTGCCAGCAGCCAATTTTGGGGACAGGGGACGAGCAATCAGCCCCAGCATTTT. Translated: CASSQFWGQGTSNQPQHF. The V call is TRBV4-2, the J call TRBJ1-5; TRBD1 aligns across 10 bases. CDR3 size: 18 residues. CDR1 and CDR2 (germline): LGHNA, YNFKEQ. Losses at the gene ends were 2 bases for V and 1 base for J; bases not matched to a gene: 8.

The rearrangement joins TRBV3-1 (or the pseudogene TRBV3-2) to TRBJ1-1; TRBD1 agrees at 7 bases. The ends lost 4 bases at V and 5 bases at J; junction bases unmatched: 7. The CDR3 loop spans 14 amino acids. Germline loops: CDR1 LGHDT, CDR2 YNNKEL (reference sequence). Here the CDR3 reads CASSPLQGVTEAFF. The CDR3 bases are TGTGCCAGCAGCCCTCTCCAGGGGGTTACTGAAGCTTTCTTT.